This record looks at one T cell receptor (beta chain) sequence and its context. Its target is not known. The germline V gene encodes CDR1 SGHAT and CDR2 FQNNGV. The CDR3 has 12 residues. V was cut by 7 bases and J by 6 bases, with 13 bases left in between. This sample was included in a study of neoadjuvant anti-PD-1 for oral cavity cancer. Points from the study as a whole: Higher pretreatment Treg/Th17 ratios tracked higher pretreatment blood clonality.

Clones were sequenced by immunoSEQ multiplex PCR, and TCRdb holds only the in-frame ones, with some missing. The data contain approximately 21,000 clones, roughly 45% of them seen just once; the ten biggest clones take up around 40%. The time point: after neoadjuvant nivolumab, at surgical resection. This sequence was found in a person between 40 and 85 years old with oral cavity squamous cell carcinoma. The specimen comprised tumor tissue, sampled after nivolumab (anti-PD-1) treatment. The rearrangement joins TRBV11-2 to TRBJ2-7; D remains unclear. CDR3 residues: CASNYGPGEQYF. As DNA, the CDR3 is TGTGCCAGCAACTATGGGCCGGGCGAGCAGTACTTC.